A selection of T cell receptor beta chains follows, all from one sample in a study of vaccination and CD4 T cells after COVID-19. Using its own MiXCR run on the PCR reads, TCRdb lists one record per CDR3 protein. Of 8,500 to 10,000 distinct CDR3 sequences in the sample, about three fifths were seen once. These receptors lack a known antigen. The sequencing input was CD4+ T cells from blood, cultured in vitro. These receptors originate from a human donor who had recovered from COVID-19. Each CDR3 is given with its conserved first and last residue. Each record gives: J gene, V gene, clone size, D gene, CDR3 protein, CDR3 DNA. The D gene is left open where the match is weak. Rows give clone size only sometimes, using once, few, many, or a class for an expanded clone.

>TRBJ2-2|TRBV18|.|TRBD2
CASSPRREFGELFF
TGTGCCAGCTCACCCCGGCGGGAGTTCGGGGAGCTGTTTTTT
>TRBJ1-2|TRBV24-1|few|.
CATSDSRKGNYGYTF
TGTGCCACCAGTGATAGTCGGAAAGGGAACTATGGCTACACCTTC
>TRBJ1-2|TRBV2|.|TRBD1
CASSAELRDSFSYGYTF
TGTGCCAGCAGCGCCGAACTCCGGGACAGCTTTTCCTATGGCTACACCTTC
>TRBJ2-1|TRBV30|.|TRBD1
CAWSGGQRNNEQFF
TGTGCCTGGAGTGGGGGACAGAGGAACAATGAGCAGTTCTTC
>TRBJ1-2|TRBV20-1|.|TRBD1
CSAAGQAANYGYTF
TGCAGTGCTGCAGGACAGGCTGCAAACTATGGCTACACCTTC
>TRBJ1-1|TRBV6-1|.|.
CASSRGQGMNTEAFF
TGTGCCAGCAGTAGGGGCCAGGGAATGAACACTGAAGCTTTCTTT
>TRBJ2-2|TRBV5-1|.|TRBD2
CASSSPGLRTTGELFF
TGCGCCAGCAGCTCCCCGGGACTAAGAACGACCGGGGAGCTGTTTTTT
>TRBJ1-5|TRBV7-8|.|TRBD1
CASSPGGGVQPQHF
TGTGCCAGCAGCCCAGGAGGGGGCGTTCAGCCCCAGCATTTT
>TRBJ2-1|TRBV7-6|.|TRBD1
CASSLRTGNEQFF
TGTGCCAGCAGCTTACGGACAGGGAATGAGCAGTTCTTC
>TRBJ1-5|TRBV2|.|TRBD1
CASRGQYSNQPQHF
TGTGCCAGCAGGGGACAGTATAGCAATCAGCCCCAGCATTTT
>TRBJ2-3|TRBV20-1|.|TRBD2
CSARDIAWLAGTTDTQYF
TGCAGTGCTAGAGATATTGCATGGCTAGCGGGGACCACAGATACGCAGTATTTT
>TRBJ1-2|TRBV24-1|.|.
CATAGHQNYGYTF
TGTGCCACCGCGGGACACCAAAACTATGGCTACACCTTC
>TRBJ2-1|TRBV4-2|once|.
CASSQDSVGGTGEQFF
TGTGCCAGCAGCCAAGATTCGGTGGGAGGTACTGGGGAGCAGTTCTTC
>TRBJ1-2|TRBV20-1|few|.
CSAPNRGLPNYGYTF
TGCAGTGCACCGAACCGGGGACTCCCAAACTATGGCTACACCTTC
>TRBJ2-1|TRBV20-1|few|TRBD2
CSARMGRVAGGYNEQFF
TGCAGTGCTAGAATGGGTCGGGTAGCGGGGGGGTACAATGAGCAGTTCTTC
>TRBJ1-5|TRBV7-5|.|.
CISVPEARQGVDGNQPQHF
.
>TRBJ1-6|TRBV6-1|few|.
CASSDAGSGNSPLHF
TGTGCCAGCAGTGACGCAGGCTCGGGGAATTCACCCCTCCACTTT
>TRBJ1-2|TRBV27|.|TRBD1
CASSLQGWTGVGYTF
TGTGCCAGCAGTTTACAAGGATGGACAGGGGTTGGCTACACCTTC
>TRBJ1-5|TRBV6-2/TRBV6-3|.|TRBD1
CASSSHRQGNSNQPQHF
TGTGCCAGCAGTTCCCATCGACAGGGAAATAGCAATCAGCCCCAGCATTTT
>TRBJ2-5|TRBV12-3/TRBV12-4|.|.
CASSQWTAGETQYF
TGTGCCAGCAGTCAATGGACAGCAGGAGAGACCCAGTACTTC
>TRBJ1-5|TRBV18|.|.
CASSPPSGDQPQHF
TGTGCCAGCTCACCACCTTCTGGCGATCAGCCCCAGCATTTT
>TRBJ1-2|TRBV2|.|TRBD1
CASSKGQGAHTF
TGTGCCAGCAGTAAGGGACAGGGGGCCCACACCTTC